The entry below gives a single TCR beta chain sequence along with its context. This record belongs to a study of technical replicates of blood from a handful of donors. The assay was immunoSEQ multiplex PCR, and TCRdb's table has in-frame clones only and misses some. This sample has approximately 73,000 clones, with 96% found just once. This TCR derives from a human donor in good health. Sequencing was carried out using T cells isolated from PBMCs.

CDR3 amino acids: CASSSRTGLEQYF. Here the CDR3 DNA reads TGTGCCAGCAGTTCCCGGACAGGGCTCGAGCAGTACTTC. The chain recombines TRBV6-1 with TRBJ2-7, with 8 bases identical to TRBD1. Germline V gene lookup returns CDR1 MNHNS and CDR2 SASEGT. V lost 5 bases, J lost 6 bases, and 6 bases stayed unmatched. The length of the CDR3 is 13 residues.